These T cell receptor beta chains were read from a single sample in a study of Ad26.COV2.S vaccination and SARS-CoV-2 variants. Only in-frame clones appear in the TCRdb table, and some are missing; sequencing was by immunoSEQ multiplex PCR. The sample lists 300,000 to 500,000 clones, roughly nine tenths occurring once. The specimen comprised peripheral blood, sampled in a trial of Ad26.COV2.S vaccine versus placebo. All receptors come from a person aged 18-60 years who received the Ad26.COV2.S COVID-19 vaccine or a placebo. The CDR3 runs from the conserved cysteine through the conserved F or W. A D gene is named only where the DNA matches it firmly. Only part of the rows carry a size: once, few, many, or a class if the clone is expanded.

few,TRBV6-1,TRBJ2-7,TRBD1,CASSEGQPYEQYF,TGTGCCAGCAGTGAGGGACAGCCCTACGAGCAGTACTTC
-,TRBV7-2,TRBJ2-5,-,CASSLASQQETQYF,TGTGCCAGCAGCTTAGCGTCACAGCAAGAGACCCAGTACTTC
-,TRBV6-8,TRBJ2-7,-,CASSYVGDSSYEQYF,TGTGCCAGCAGTTACGTTGGAGACAGCTCCTACGAGCAGTACTTC
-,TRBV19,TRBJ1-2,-,CASSMGPGRGINYGYTF,TGTGCCAGTAGTATGGGGCCGGGCAGGGGAATCAACTATGGCTACACCTTC
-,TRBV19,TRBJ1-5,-,CASREVGGNQPQHF,TGTGCCAGTCGAGAAGTGGGGGGCAATCAGCCCCAGCATTTT
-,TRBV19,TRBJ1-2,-,CASSLGYGYTF,TGTGCCAGTAGTCTCGGGTATGGCTACACCTTC
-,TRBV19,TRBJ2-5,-,CASSIRGTRLQETQYF,TGTGCCAGTAGTATTCGCGGGACTCGTCTCCAAGAGACCCAGTACTTC
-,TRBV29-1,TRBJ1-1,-,CSVSALGTTEAFF,TGCAGCGTTTCGGCCCTTGGGACAACTGAAGCTTTCTTT
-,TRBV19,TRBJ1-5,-,CASDGDYSNQPQHF,TGTGCCAGCGACGGGGACTATAGCAATCAGCCCCAGCATTTT
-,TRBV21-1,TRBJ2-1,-,CASSLGTSGGSSYNEQFF,TGTGCCAGCAGCTTAGGGACTAGCGGGGGGAGCTCCTACAATGAGCAGTTCTTC
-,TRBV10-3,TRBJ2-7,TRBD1,CAISSPGTGQYEQYF,TGTGCCATCAGTTCCCCCGGGACAGGGCAATACGAGCAGTACTTC
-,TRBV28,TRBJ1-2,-,CASSFGDGTRVLSYTF,TGTGCCAGCAGTTTTGGGGACGGGACACGAGTGCTAAGCTACACCTTC
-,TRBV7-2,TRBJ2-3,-,CASSPLTGTDTQYF,TGTGCCAGCAGCCCTCTTACGGGGACAGATACGCAGTATTTT
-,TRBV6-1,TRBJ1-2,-,CASSEDGPGFVYGYTF,TGTGCCAGCAGTGAAGACGGTCCTGGGTTTGTATATGGCTACACCTTC
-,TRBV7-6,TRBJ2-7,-,CASSPGPENYEQYF,TGTGCCAGCAGCCCCGGACCGGAGAACTACGAGCAGTACTTC
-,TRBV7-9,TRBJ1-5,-,CASSRGSGQPQHF,TGTGCCAGCAGCCGCGGTAGTGGTCAGCCCCAGCATTTT
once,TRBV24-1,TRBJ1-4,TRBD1,CANKTGRHEKLFF,TGTGCCAACAAGACAGGGAGGCATGAAAAACTGTTTTTT
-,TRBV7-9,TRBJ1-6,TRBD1,CASSLGDRANSPLHF,TGTGCCAGCAGCTTAGGGGACAGGGCCAATTCACCCCTCCACTTT
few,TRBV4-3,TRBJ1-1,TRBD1,CASSQFRRGRGYTEAFF,TGCGCCAGCAGCCAATTCAGGAGGGGGCGAGGGTACACTGAAGCTTTCTTT
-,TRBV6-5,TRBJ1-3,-,CASSPNAPGNTIYF,TGTGCCAGCAGTCCCAATGCGCCCGGAAACACCATATATTTT
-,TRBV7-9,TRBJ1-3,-,CASSRSSGNTIYF,TGTGCCAGCAGCAGGAGCTCTGGAAACACCATATATTTT
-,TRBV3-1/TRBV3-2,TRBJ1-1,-,CASSQVEAYTEAFF,TGTGCCAGCAGCCAAGTGGAGGCCTACACTGAAGCTTTCTTT
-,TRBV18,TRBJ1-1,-,CASSRQYTEAFF,TGTGCCAGCTCAAGACAGTACACTGAAGCTTTCTTT
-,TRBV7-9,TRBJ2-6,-,CASSPRWEGVSSGANVLTF,TGTGCCAGCAGCCCAAGATGGGAGGGGGTTAGCTCTGGGGCCAACGTCCTGACTTTC
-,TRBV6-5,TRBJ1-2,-,CASSYSGYGYTF,TGTGCCAGCAGTTACTCGGGGTACGGCTACACCTTC
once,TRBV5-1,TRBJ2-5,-,CASSLRSVQETQYF,TGCGCCAGCAGCTTGCGGTCAGTTCAAGAGACCCAGTACTTC
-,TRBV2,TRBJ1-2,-,CASSLSEENYGYTF,TGTGCCAGCAGTCTCTCGGAGGAAAACTATGGCTACACCTTC
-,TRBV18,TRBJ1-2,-,CASSPNRADYGYTF,TGTGCCAGCTCACCCAACAGGGCGGACTATGGCTACACCTTC
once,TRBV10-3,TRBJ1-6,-,CAISERGSSPLHF,TGTGCCATCAGTGAGAGGGGGAGTTCACCCCTCCACTTT
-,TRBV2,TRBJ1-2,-,CASSTRGISNYGYTF,TGTGCCAGCAGTACCAGGGGTATTTCTAACTATGGCTACACCTTC
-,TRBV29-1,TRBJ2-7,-,CSVPTGGEQYF,TGCAGCGTTCCAACTGGCGGGGAGCAGTACTTC
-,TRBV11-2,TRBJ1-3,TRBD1,CASSFASGTGVFSGNTIYF,TGTGCCAGCAGCTTTGCTTCCGGGACAGGGGTTTTCTCTGGAAACACCATATATTTT
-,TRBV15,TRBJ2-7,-,CATSSGGSPYEQYF,TGTGCCACCAGCTCCGGGGGCTCGCCCTACGAGCAGTACTTC
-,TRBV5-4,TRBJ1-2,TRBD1,CASSSDRGDYGYTF,TGTGCCAGCAGTTCCGACAGGGGTGACTATGGCTACACCTTC
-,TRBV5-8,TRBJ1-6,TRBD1,CASSWGPGTGEPLHF,TGTGCCAGCAGCTGGGGACCCGGGACAGGGGAACCCCTCCACTTT
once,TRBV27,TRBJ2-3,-,CASSLSWTKGYTQYF,TGTGCCAGCAGTTTATCTTGGACTAAGGGATATACGCAGTATTTT
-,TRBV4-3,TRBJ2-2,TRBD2,CASSQKLALAGANTGELFF,TGCGCCAGCAGCCAGAAGTTGGCCCTAGCGGGCGCGAACACCGGGGAGCTGTTTTTT
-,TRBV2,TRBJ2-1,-,CASSSGTRGREQFF,TGTGCCAGCAGCTCCGGGACGCGGGGAAGGGAGCAGTTCTTC
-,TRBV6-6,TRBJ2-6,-,CASSYSQKPGANVLTF,TGTGCCAGCAGTTACTCCCAGAAACCTGGGGCCAACGTCCTGACTTTC
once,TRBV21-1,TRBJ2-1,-,CASSVRGRGLSSYNEQFF,TGTGCCAGCAGCGTGAGGGGGAGGGGCTTGAGCTCCTACAATGAGCAGTTCTTC
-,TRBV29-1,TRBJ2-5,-,CSVAAMRDQETQYF,TGCAGCGTTGCAGCTATGAGGGACCAAGAGACCCAGTACTTC
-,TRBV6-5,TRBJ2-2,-,CASSYLVPGELFF,TGTGCCAGCAGTTACCTTGTCCCCGGGGAGCTGTTTTTT
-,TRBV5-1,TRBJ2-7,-,CASSLGVTGLREQYF,TGCGCCAGCAGCTTAGGTGTCACAGGGCTTCGCGAGCAGTACTTC
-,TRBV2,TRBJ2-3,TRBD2,CASSVLAGDTDTQYF,TGTGCCAGCAGTGTACTAGCGGGGGACACAGATACGCAGTATTTT
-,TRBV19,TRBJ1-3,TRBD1,CASSLGQLLSGNTIYF,TGTGCCAGTAGCTTGGGACAGCTTCTCTCTGGAAACACCATATATTTT
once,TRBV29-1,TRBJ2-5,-,CSVAGVGETQYF,TGCAGCGTTGCAGGGGTCGGGGAGACCCAGTACTTC
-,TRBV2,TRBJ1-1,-,CASSERRSTEAFF,TGTGCCAGCAGTGAAAGGAGGTCCACTGAAGCTTTCTTT
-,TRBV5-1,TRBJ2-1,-,CASSLSTGNNEQFF,TGCGCCAGCAGCTTGTCGACGGGAAACAATGAGCAGTTCTTC
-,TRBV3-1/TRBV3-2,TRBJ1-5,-,CATPTLNSNQPQHF,TGTGCCACTCCGACCCTTAATAGCAATCAGCCCCAGCATTTT
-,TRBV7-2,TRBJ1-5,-,CASSPWGISGQPQHF,TGTGCCAGCAGCCCCTGGGGGATCTCGGGTCAGCCCCAGCATTTT
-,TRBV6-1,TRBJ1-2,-,CASSEEGRESYGYTF,TGTGCCAGCAGTGAAGAGGGCAGGGAAAGCTATGGCTACACCTTC
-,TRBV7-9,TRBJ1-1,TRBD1,CASSRPQGRRDTEAFF,TGTGCCAGCAGCCGCCCACAGGGGAGAAGGGACACTGAAGCTTTCTTT
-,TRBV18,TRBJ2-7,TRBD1,CASSPGSRDRDYEQYF,TGTGCCAGCTCACCTGGCAGCCGGGACAGGGACTACGAGCAGTACTTC